These 19 T cell receptor beta chains were all obtained from the same sample, sequenced in a study of T cell responses to AZD1222 COVID-19 vaccine. The repertoire was sequenced with immunoSEQ multiplex PCR; TCRdb's copy has only in-frame clones and lacks some. The table shows about 90,000 clones, with 88% occurring only once. The sequences come from peripheral blood, collected on day 0 of MenACWY control vaccination. These receptors all come from an adult in good health.

This clone is a singleton in its sample. The J gene is TRBJ2-1, the V gene TRBV4-2; a possible D gene is TRBD2 (6 bases). Deletions cut 0 bases from V and 4 bases from J, with 16 bases between. CDR1 is LGHNA, CDR2 YNFKEQ, per germline. The CDR3 sequence is 17 residues long. The CDR3 protein is CASSQDPGLSSYNEQFF. The DNA of the CDR3 is TGTGCCAGCAGCCAAGATCCCGGACTATCGAGTTACAATGAGCAGTTCTTC.

This clone appeared many times. The chain couples TRBV16 to TRBJ1-4, with no clear D. Trimming pared 0 bases from V and 8 bases from J, leaving 7 bases between. Germline V gives CDR1 KGHSY, CDR2 FQNENV. The CDR3 totals 13 residues. DNA for the CDR3: TGTGCCAGCAGCCAATCATTTGTGGAAAAACTGTTTTTT. Protein product: CASSQSFVEKLFF.

V is TRBV12-3 or TRBV12-4 and J is TRBJ1-2; D possibly corresponds to TRBD1 (6 bases). This CDR3 spans 12 amino acids. V lost 3 bases and J lost 10, with 12 bases in between. CDR3 nucleotides: TGTGCCAGCAGTTTGACAGGCCACCACTACACCTTC. Its translation: CASSLTGHHYTF.

The V gene is TRBV9, the J gene TRBJ1-5; D is possibly TRBD1 (5 bases). The germline V gene has CDR1 SGDLS and CDR2 YYNGEE. V lost 3 bases, J lost 3 bases, and 25 bases lay in between. This CDR3 has 19 amino acids. The CDR3 nucleotides read TGTGCCAGCAGCGCCCTCGAGGGGCGACCGCCCCACTTCAATCAGCCCCAGCATTTT. It is translated as CASSALEGRPPHFNQPQHF.

The chain joins TRBV3-1 (or the pseudogene TRBV3-2) to TRBJ2-7; 10 nucleotides align to TRBD1. With V trimmed by 1 base and J by 4 bases, 1 base remained unmatched. The CDR3 spans 14 residues. Germline-derived CDR1 and CDR2 are LGHDT and YNNKEL (reference sequence). The CDR3 DNA sequence: TGTGCCAGCAGCCAAGGGACAGGGGGGTACGAGCAGTACTTC. Translated: CASSQGTGGYEQYF.

This chain links TRBV6-5 with TRBJ1-5; D is possibly TRBD1 (5 bases). Germline CDR1 reads MNHEY; CDR2 reads SVGAGI. The V end lost 8 bases, the J end lost 2 bases, and 13 bases lay between the germline ends. This CDR3 has 14 amino acids. CDR3 residues: CASGGGDGNQPQHF. Here the CDR3 DNA reads TGTGCCAGCGGGGGAGGGGATGGCAATCAGCCCCAGCATTTT.

This clone was counted once. This chain uses TRBV20-1 with TRBJ1-1; no firm D call. Germline CDR1 reads DFQATT; CDR2 reads SNEGSKA (reference sequence). This CDR3 region has 11 residues. Here the CDR3 reads CSLRGNTEAFF. CDR3 bases: TGCAGCCTACGGGGGAACACTGAAGCTTTCTTT.

The CDR3 coding sequence is TGTGCCAGCAGCTGGTCAGGGGAGACGAATCAGCCCCAGCATTTT. It is translated as CASSWSGETNQPQHF. V is TRBV7-8 and J is TRBJ1-5; D perhaps matches TRBD1 (6 bases). CDR1 is SGHVS, CDR2 FQNEAQ, per germline. Trimming left V 4 bases short and J 4 bases short, with 14 bases between. The CDR3 runs to 15 residues.

A single count supports this clone. V usage is TRBV18 and J usage is TRBJ1-1, with a weak D call TRBD1 (5 bases). Trimming took off 1 base at V and 4 bases at J, with 10 bases between the two ends. Germline V CDR1 and CDR2: KGHSH, LQKENI. CDR3 size: 14 residues. The CDR3 here is CASSPRGEPTEAFF. The DNA of the CDR3 is TGTGCCAGCTCACCACGAGGGGAACCCACTGAAGCTTTCTTT.

V gene TRBV3-1 (or the pseudogene TRBV3-2) combines with J gene TRBJ1-2; TRBD1 is a possible D gene (5 bases). V dropped 4 bases and J dropped 1 base, with 10 bases sitting between them. CDR3 length: 14 residues. The germline V gene has CDR1 LGHDT and CDR2 YNNKEL (reference sequence). The CDR3 protein is CASSPPQGNYGYTF. CDR3 DNA: TGTGCCAGCAGCCCGCCCCAGGGTAACTATGGCTACACCTTC.

This sequence joins TRBV6-4 and TRBJ1-2, with a tentative D call TRBD1 (5 bases). Germline V gene data show CDR1 as MRHNA and CDR2 as SNTAGT. The CDR3 contains 16 residues. Between the trimmed V and J ends, which lost 2 bases and 8 bases, there was a span of 21 bases. This chain's CDR3 is CASSDGAAVGTRGYTF. The CDR3 coding sequence is TGTGCCAGCAGTGACGGGGCTGCCGTGGGGACTAGGGGCTACACCTTC.

J is TRBJ2-3 and V is TRBV24-1; 8 bases agree with TRBD2. CDR3 length equals 16 residues. The germline V gene has CDR1 KGHDR and CDR2 SFDVKD. The J segment lost 2 bases and the V segment lost 0 bases, leaving 3 bases of the junction unmatched. CDR3: CATSDLGGGTTDTQYF. CDR3 DNA sequence: TGTGCCACCAGTGATTTGGGCGGGGGGACCACAGATACGCAGTATTTT.

This rearrangement joins TRBV6-5 to TRBJ1-5; 9 nucleotides align to TRBD1. This CDR3 region has 15 residues. CDR1 MNHEY and CDR2 SVGAGI come from the germline V gene. The V gene end was trimmed by 4 bases and the J gene end by 3 bases; junction bases not matched to a gene: 4. CDR3 DNA sequence: TGTGCCAGCAGTTCGGGACAGGGTTACAATCAGCCCCAGCATTTT. It encodes CASSSGQGYNQPQHF.

V and J are TRBV9 and TRBJ1-3; D not resolved. The V gene lost 2 bases and the J gene lost 2 bases, with 11 bases spanning the gap. The CDR3 is made up of 15 amino acids. The germline CDR1 and CDR2 sequences are SGDLS and YYNGEE. Here the CDR3 reads CASSVAPGTGNTIYF. The CDR3 bases are TGTGCCAGCAGCGTCGCCCCAGGTACTGGAAACACCATATATTTT.

The chain carries TRBV3-1 (or the pseudogene TRBV3-2) and TRBJ1-6, with D maybe TRBD1 (6 bases). V lost 0 bases to trimming and J lost 10 bases, with 16 bases between them. The CDR3 runs 16 residues. The germline gives CDR1 LGHDT, CDR2 YNNKEL (reference sequence). CDR3 bases: TGTGCCAGCAGCCAAGATGTAGGGCAGGGGCTCTCACCCCTCCACTTT. Translated, it gives CASSQDVGQGLSPLHF.

The rearrangement joins TRBV19 to TRBJ2-3; a weak D match, TRBD1 (5 bases). Trimming pared 1 base from V and 2 bases from J, leaving 10 bases between. The CDR3 is made up of 15 amino acids. The germline CDR1 and CDR2 sequences are LNHDA and SQIVND (reference sequence). In DNA form, the CDR3 reads TGTGCCAGTAGTATAGGCAGGGCAATCACAGATACGCAGTATTTT. Protein: CASSIGRAITDTQYF. The whole variable domain, remainder taken from reference TRBV19 and TRBJ2-3, is DGGITQSPKYLFRKEGQNVTLSCEQNLNHDAMYWYRQDPGQGLRLIYYSQIVNDFQKGDIAEGYSVSREKKESFPLTVTSAQKNPTAFYLCASSIGRAITDTQYFGPGTRLTVL.

The chain joins TRBV28 to TRBJ1-6, with a tentative D call TRBD1 (5 bases). V was pared by 7 bases and J by 0 bases, with 22 bases between. CDR1 is MDHEN and CDR2 is SYDVKM in the germline V gene. There are 19 residues in the CDR3. The CDR3 sequence: CASTLQTGTANSYNSPLHF. CDR3 coding DNA: TGTGCCAGCACCCTTCAAACCGGGACTGCAAACTCCTATAATTCACCCCTCCACTTT.

This chain joins TRBV9 and TRBJ1-3; TRBD1 is a possible D gene (6 bases). Germline CDR1 is SGDLS and CDR2 is YYNGEE. Trimming cost V 4 bases and J 0 bases, with 11 bases left between them. This CDR3 spans 15 amino acids. CDR3 in DNA: TGTGCCAGCAGCCAAAACAGGGCCTCTGGAAACACCATATATTTT. This encodes CASSQNRASGNTIYF.

This clone was counted a few times. The CDR3 DNA sequence: TGTGCCAGTAGTATGTCTAGCACCGGGGAGCTGTTTTTT. This encodes CASSMSSTGELFF. The chain uses TRBV19 and TRBJ2-2; no firm D call. With 3 bases removed from V and 4 bases from J, the gap between germline ends came to 6 bases. Germline values: CDR1 LNHDA, CDR2 SQIVND (reference sequence). This CDR3 is built from 13 residues.